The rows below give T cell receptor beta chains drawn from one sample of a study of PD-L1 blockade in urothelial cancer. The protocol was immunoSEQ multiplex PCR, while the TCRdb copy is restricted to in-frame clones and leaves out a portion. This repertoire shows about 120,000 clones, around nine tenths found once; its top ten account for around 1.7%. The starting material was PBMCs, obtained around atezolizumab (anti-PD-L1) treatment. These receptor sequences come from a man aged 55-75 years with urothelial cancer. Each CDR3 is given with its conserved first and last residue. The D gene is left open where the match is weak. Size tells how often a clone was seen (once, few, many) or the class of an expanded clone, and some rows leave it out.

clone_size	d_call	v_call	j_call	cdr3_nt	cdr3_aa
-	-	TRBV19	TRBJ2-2	TGTGCCAGTAGTATAGAAGGGAGACCGAGCGCGAACACCGGGGAGCTGTTTTTT	CASSIEGRPSANTGELFF
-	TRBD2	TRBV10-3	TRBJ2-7	TGTGCCATCAGTCGGACTAGCGGGGGGGATTCCTACGAGCAGTACTTC	CAISRTSGGDSYEQYF
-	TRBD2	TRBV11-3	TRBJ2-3	TGTGCCAGCAGCCGGACTAGCGGATACACAGATACGCAGTATTTT	CASSRTSGYTDTQYF
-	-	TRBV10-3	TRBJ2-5	TGTGCCATCAGTGAGCAGGAGACCCAGTACTTC	CAISEQETQYF
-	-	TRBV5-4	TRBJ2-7	TGTGCCAGCAGCTTAGACGGGTTGTACGAGCAGTACTTC	CASSLDGLYEQYF
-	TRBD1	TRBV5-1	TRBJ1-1	TGCGCCAGCAGCGAGGGACAGGGAGCTCCCACTGAAGCTTTCTTT	CASSEGQGAPTEAFF
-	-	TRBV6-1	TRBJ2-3	TGTGCCAGCAGTGAAACAGGATGGGCAGATACGCAGTATTTT	CASSETGWADTQYF
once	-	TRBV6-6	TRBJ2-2	TGTGCCAGCAGTTTCGAGGGTCCGGGCACCGGGGAGCTGTTTTTT	CASSFEGPGTGELFF
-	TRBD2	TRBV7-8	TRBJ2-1	TGTGCCAGCAGCGGCGGGACTAGCGGGACCAATGAGCAGTTCTTC	CASSGGTSGTNEQFF
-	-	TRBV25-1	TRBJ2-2	TGTGCCAGCAGTGATCTGAACACCGGGGAGCTGTTTTTT	CASSDLNTGELFF
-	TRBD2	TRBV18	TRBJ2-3	TGTGCCAGCTCACCACTGGCCAGCGGGGGATTTACAGATACGCAGTATTTT	CASSPLASGGFTDTQYF
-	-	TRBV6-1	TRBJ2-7	TGTGCCAGCAGTGATAGCTCCCTTTACGAGCAGTACTTC	CASSDSSLYEQYF
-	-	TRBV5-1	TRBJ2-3	TGCGCCAGCCGTCAGGGTGGCGCAGATACGCAGTATTTT	CASRQGGADTQYF
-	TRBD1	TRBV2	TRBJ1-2	TGTGCCAGCAGTGGAGGACAGGGGATTCATGGCTACACCTTC	CASSGGQGIHGYTF
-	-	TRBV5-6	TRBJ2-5	TGTGCCAGCAGCTTAGGACAGTGGGAGACCCAGTACTTC	CASSLGQWETQYF
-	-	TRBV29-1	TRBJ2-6	TGCAGCGTTGACAGGGCTGGGGCCAACGTCCTGACTTTC	CSVDRAGANVLTF
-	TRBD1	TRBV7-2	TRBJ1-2	TGTGCCAGCAGCCGGACAGGGGTCTATGGCTACACCTTC	CASSRTGVYGYTF
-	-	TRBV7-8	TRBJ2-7	TGTGCCAGCAGCTTAGACGGGAGCTCCTACGAGCAGTACTTC	CASSLDGSSYEQYF
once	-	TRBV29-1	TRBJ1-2	TGCAGCGTTGAAGGAGACAGTAACTATGGCTACACCTTC	CSVEGDSNYGYTF
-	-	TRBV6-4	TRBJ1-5	TGTGCCAGCAGTGAAAGGAGGGAGGGACGGAGGCAGCCCCAGCATTTT	CASSERREGRRQPQHF
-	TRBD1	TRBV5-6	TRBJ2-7	TGTGCCAGCAGCTTAGGGGGCCCCTACGAGCAGTACTTC	CASSLGGPYEQYF
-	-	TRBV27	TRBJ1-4	TGTGCCAGCAGGCTCGAAGGGGCAGGGGAAAAACTGTTTTTT	CASRLEGAGEKLFF
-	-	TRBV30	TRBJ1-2	TGTGCCTGGTCTAGGGGCCATGGCTACACCTTC	CAWSRGHGYTF
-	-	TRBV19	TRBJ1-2	TGTGCCAGTAGTATCCGGACGGGGAATCTCCCGTTCTCTGGCTACACCTTC	CASSIRTGNLPFSGYTF
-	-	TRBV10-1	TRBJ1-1	TGCGCCAGCCTTAGGAGAGCTTTCTTT	CASLRRAFF
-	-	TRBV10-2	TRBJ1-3	TGCGCCAGCAGTGAGTCGGTAACGGACTACTCTGGAAACACCATATATTTT	CASSESVTDYSGNTIYF
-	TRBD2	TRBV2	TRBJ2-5	TGTGCCAGCAGCACTACTGGGACTAGCGGGGGCCAAGAGACCCAGTACTTC	CASSTTGTSGGQETQYF
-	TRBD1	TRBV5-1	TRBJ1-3	TGCGCCAGCAGCTTACCAGGGGGGAACACCATATATTTT	CASSLPGGNTIYF
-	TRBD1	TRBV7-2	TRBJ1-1	TGTGCCAGCAGCTCGGGACAGTACACTGAAGCTTTCTTT	CASSSGQYTEAFF
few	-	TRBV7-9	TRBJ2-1	TGTGCCAGCAGCTTAGACGGGGTCCCCTACAATGAGCAGTTCTTC	CASSLDGVPYNEQFF
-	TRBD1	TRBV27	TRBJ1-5	TGTGCCAGCAGCCGGGACAGGGGAAACTCCTATCAGCCCCAGCATTTT	CASSRDRGNSYQPQHF
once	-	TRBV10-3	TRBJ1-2	TGTGCCATCAGTGATTTAAACAGGGTTGGCTATGGCTACACCTTC	CAISDLNRVGYGYTF
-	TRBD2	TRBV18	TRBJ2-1	TGTGCCAGCTCACCATTCGGGACTAGCGGCTCCACGGGCAATGAGCAGTTCTTC	CASSPFGTSGSTGNEQFF
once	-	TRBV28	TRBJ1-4	TGTGCCAGCAGTTTGGTGGTCGGGGCTAATGAAAAACTGTTTTTT	CASSLVVGANEKLFF
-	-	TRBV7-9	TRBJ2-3	TGTGCCAGCAGCGAGAACCATTTT	CASSENHF